A few counts support the clone carrying this TCR beta chain. Its antigen is as yet unknown. Using unique molecular identifiers, the investigators prepared the TCRbeta library. TCRdb fed the PCR reads into MiXCR, producing one record per CDR3 protein. The repertoire holds fewer than 400,000 distinct CDR3 sequences, with around 20% as singletons. The germline CDR1 and CDR2 sequences are SGHVS and FQNEAQ. V was clipped by 3 bases and J by 8 bases, with 6 bases between them. The CDR3 covers 11 residues. This record belongs to a study of T-cell reconstitution after alpha-beta-depleted transplantation in children. Overall study results and limits: High day-60 TCRbeta diversity in some patients came from surviving recipient T cells and thymic progenitors. A year had passed since transplant, and T-cell counts and diversity by then came mostly from newly produced T cells. The origin of alpha-beta T cells about two months after transplant was reportedly several hundred expanded graft clones.

The sequence was collected from a male patient under 18 who had a stem cell transplant for acute lymphoblastic leukemia, so the T cells may come from the graft donor. V gene TRBV7-8 combines with J gene TRBJ2-3; D is unresolved. Sample: PBMCs, mostly from graft donor cells, taken 180 days after TCRalphabeta/CD19-depleted stem cell transplant. The CDR3 spells CASSFSTTQYF. CDR3 nucleotide sequence: TGTGCCAGCAGCTTCTCAACTACGCAGTATTTT.